The next 3 T cell receptor beta chains were all read from a single sample in a study of molecular identifiers for immune sequencing clone quantification. MiXCR was run by TCRdb on the PCR reads, yielding one entry per CDR3 protein. This sample has under 800,000 distinct CDR3 sequences; approximately 24% occur once, and the top ten carry 0.78%. The source material was naive CD8+ T cells from blood, with Jurkat cell RNA spiked in. Subset reported: FACS-sorted CD8+CD4-CCR7+CD45RA+ naive T cells. The receptors shown here come from a human donor in good health. Some libraries in this study had Jurkat cell RNA spiked in.

Comment on this clonotype: The junction departs from the called germline gene at one end, perhaps through a read error. This rearrangement joins TRBV5-6 to TRBJ2-5; 8 nucleotides agree with TRBD1. The length of the CDR3 is 16 residues. The germline V gene has CDR1 SGHDT and CDR2 YYEEEE. As DNA, the CDR3 is TGTGCCTGCAGCTCCGGACAGGGATTCATAGGAGAGACCCAGTACTTC. Its translation is CACSSGQGFIGETQYF.

This clonotype has a handful of counts. The chain recombines TRBV27 with TRBJ1-4; tentative D call: TRBD1 (5 bases). The CDR3 length is 14 residues. CDR1 is MNHEY and CDR2 is SMNVEV in the germline V gene (reference sequence). Trimming removed 6 bases from V and 3 bases from J, with 11 bases in between. As DNA, the CDR3 is TGTGCCAGCAGACGAGGGGTTGCTAATGAAAAACTGTTTTTT. This translates into CASRRGVANEKLFF. The complete variable domain, with remaining parts taken from reference TRBV27 and TRBJ1-4, reads EAQVTQNPRYLITVTGKKLTVTCSQNMNHEYMSWYRQDPGLGLRQIYYSMNVEVTDKGDVPEGYKVSRKEKRNFPLILESPSPNQTSLYFCASRRGVANEKLFFGSGTQLSVL.

About this clonotype: A much bigger clone sits one base away, suggesting this may be a read error. The rearrangement uses TRBV11-2 and TRBJ2-7, with unresolved D. Deletions cut 5 bases from V and 2 bases from J, with 10 bases between. This CDR3 region has 13 residues. The V gene's germline CDR1 is SGHAT and CDR2 FQNNGV. The CDR3 sequence: CASSQRAPYEQYF. The CDR3 coding sequence is TGTGCCAGCAGCCAAAGGGCCCCCTACGAGCAGTACTTC.